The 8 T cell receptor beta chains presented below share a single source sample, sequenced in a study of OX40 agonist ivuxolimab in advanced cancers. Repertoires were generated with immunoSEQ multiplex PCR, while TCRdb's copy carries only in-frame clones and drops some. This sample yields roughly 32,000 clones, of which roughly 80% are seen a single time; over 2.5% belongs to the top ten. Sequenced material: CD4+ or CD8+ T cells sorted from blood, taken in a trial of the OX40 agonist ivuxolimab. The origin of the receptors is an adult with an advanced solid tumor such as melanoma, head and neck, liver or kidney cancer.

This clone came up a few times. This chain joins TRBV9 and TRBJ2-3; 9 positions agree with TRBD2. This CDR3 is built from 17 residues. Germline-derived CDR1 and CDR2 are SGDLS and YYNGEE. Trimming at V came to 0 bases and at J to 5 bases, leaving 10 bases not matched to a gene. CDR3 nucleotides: TGTGCCAGCAGCGTAGGCGGTGCGGGGGGGCCTGGAGATACGCAGTATTTT. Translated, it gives CASSVGGAGGPGDTQYF.

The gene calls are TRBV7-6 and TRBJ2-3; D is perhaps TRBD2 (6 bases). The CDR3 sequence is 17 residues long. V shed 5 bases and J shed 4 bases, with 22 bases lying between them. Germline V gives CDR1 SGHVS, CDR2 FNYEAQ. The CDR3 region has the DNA TGTGCCAGCAGCCCCCGGGGAGCGGGCGAGTCCCCAGATACGCAGTATTTT. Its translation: CASSPRGAGESPDTQYF.

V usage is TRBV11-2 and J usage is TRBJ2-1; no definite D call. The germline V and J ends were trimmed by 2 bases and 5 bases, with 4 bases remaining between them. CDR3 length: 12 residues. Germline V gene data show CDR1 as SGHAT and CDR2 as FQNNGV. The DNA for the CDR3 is TGTGCCAGCAGCTTACAAAACAATGAGCAGTTCTTC. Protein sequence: CASSLQNNEQFF.

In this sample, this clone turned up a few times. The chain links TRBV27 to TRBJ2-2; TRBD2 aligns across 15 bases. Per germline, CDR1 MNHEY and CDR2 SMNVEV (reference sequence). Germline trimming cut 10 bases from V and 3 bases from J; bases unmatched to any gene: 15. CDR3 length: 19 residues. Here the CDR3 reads CATRTLGLAGGLHTGELFF. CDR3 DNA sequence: TGTGCCACCAGAACCCTGGGACTAGCGGGGGGCCTACACACCGGGGAGCTGTTTTTT.

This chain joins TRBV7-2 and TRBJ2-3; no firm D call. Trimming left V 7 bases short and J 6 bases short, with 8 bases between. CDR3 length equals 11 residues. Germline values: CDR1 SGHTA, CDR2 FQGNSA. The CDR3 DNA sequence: TGTGCCAGCACCCGGGCCGATACGCAGTATTTT. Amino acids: CASTRADTQYF.

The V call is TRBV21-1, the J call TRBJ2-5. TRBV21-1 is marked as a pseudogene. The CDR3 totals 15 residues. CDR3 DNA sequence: TGTGCCAGCAGCAAAGAGGGCCGACGGGAAGAGACCCAGTACTTC. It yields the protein CASSKEGRREETQYF.

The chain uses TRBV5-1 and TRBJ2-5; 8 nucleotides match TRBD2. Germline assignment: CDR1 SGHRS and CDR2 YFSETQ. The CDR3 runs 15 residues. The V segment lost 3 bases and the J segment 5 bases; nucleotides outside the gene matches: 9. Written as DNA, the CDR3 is TGCGCCAGCAGCTGGGGACTAGGCGAGGGGGAGACCCAGTACTTC. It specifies CASSWGLGEGETQYF.

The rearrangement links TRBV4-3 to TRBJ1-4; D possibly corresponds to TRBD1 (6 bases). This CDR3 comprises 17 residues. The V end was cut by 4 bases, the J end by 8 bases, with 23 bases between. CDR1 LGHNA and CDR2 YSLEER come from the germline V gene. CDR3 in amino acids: CASSPGGGRLGGEKLFF. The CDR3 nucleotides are TGCGCCAGCAGCCCTGGGGGCGGTAGGTTGGGTGGAGAAAAACTGTTTTTT.